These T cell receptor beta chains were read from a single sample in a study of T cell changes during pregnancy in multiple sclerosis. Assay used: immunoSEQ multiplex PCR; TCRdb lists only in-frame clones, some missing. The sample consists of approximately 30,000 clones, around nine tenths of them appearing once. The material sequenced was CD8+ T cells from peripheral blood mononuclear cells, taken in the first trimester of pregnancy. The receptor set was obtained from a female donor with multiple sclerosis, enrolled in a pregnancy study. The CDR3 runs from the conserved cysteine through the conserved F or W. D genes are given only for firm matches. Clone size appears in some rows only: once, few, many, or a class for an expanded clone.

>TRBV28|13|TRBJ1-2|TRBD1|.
TGTGCCAGCAGTGAACAGGGGCCCTATGGCTACACCTTC
CASSEQGPYGYTF
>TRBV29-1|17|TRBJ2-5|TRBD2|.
TGCAGCGTTGAAGGCGCTAGCGGGAGGGCCTTAGCAGAGACCCAGTACTTC
CSVEGASGRALAETQYF
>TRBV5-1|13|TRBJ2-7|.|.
TGCGCCAGCAGCTTCAGGACTCCCGTCGAGCAGTACTTC
CASSFRTPVEQYF
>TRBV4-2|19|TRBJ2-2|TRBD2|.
TGTGCCAGCAGCCAAGATGCAATCGGACTAGCGGGTAACACCGGGGAGCTGTTTTTT
CASSQDAIGLAGNTGELFF
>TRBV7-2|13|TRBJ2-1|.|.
TGTGCCAGCAGCGGCGGGATTTACAATGAGCAGTTCTTC
CASSGGIYNEQFF
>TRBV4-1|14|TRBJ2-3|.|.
TGCGCCAGCAGCCAAGTAGCGGGCACAGATACGCAGTATTTT
CASSQVAGTDTQYF
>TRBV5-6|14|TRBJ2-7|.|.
TGTGCCAGCAGCTTTTGGACATCCTCCTACGAGCAGTACTTC
CASSFWTSSYEQYF
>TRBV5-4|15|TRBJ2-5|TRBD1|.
TGTGCCAGCAGCGGAGGACAGGGGGCCCCAGAGACCCAGTACTTC
CASSGGQGAPETQYF
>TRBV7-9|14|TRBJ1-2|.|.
TGTGCCAGCAGCACGACAGTCCCTGGGTATGGCTACACCTTC
CASSTTVPGYGYTF
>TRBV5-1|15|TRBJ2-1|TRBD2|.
TGCGCCAGCAGCTGGCTTAGCGGGGAATACAATGAGCAGTTCTTC
CASSWLSGEYNEQFF
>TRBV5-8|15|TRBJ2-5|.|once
TGTGCCAGCACCGTCCCCACAGGCGGACAAGAGACCCAGTACTTC
CASTVPTGGQETQYF
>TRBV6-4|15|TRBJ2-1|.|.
TGTGCCAGCAGCAGGGGAAGGGGAACTTACAATGAGCAGTTCTTC
CASSRGRGTYNEQFF
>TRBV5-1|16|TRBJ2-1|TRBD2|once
TGCGCCAGCAGCTTGGGACTAGCGGCTACGTACAATGAGCAGTTCTTC
CASSLGLAATYNEQFF
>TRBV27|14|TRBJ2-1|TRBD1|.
TGTGCCAGCAGTTGGGACAGGGGGAACAATGAGCAGTTCTTC
CASSWDRGNNEQFF
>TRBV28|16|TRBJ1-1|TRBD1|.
TGTGCCAGCAGTTCACGACCGGCGGAGGGGGCGACTGAAGCTTTCTTT
CASSSRPAEGATEAFF
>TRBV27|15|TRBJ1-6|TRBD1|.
TGTGCCAGCAGCCTAACAGGCAGGGGGGATTCACCCCTCCACTTT
CASSLTGRGDSPLHF
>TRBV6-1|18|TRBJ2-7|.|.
TGTGCCAGCAGTGAAAATCTATTGACAGGTTCCCTCTCCTACGAGCAGTACTTC
CASSENLLTGSLSYEQYF
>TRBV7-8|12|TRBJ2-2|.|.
TGTGCCAGCCTCGACAATACCGGGGAGCTGTTTTTT
CASLDNTGELFF
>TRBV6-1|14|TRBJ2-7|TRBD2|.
TGTGCCAGCAGCGCCGGGGGGATTCTCTACGAGCAGTACTTC
CASSAGGILYEQYF
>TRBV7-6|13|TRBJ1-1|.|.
TGTGCCAGCAGCTCCCTGGTGGACAAGGAAGCTTTCTTT
CASSSLVDKEAFF
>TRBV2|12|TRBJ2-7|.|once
TGTGCCAGCAGTGGCAGGGACTACGAGCAGTACTTC
CASSGRDYEQYF
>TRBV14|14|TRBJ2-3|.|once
TGTGCCAGCAGCCAAACCCCCGACAGTCTTACGCAGTATTTT
CASSQTPDSLTQYF
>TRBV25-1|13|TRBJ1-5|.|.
TGTGCCAGCAGTGAATATGGGGGGCAGCCCCAGCATTTT
CASSEYGGQPQHF
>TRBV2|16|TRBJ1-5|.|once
TGTGCCAGCAGTGAATACGCGGGCGGAGGGGGGGGGCCCCAGCATTTT
CASSEYAGGGGGPQHF
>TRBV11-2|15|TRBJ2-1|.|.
TGTGCCAGCAGCTTAGATACAGGGCCCTACAATGAGCAGTTCTTC
CASSLDTGPYNEQFF
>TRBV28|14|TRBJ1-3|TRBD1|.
TGTGCCAGCAGCTCCGACAGGGTCGGAAACACCATATATTTT
CASSSDRVGNTIYF
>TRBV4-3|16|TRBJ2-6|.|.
TGCGCCAGCAGCCAAGATAGTGTTTCTGGGGCCAACGTCCTGACTTTC
CASSQDSVSGANVLTF
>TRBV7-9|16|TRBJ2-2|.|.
TGTGCCAGCAGCTCTATCTGGACAGTAGACACCGGGGAGCTGTTTTTT
CASSSIWTVDTGELFF
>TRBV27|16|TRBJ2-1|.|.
TGTGCCAGCAGTCCAGAGGGACCACAGGGACGCAATGAGCAGTTCTTC
CASSPEGPQGRNEQFF
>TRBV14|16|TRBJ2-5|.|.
TGTGCCAGCAGCCACCCCCCAGGGTCTACTCAAGAGACCCAGTACTTC
CASSHPPGSTQETQYF
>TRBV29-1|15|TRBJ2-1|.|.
TGCAGCGTTGAATTCACAGACAGGAGCTACAATGAGCAGTTCTTC
CSVEFTDRSYNEQFF
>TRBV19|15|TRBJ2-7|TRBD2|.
TGTGCCAGTAGTATCGCTAGCGGGAGTGGCCACGAGCAGTACTTC
CASSIASGSGHEQYF
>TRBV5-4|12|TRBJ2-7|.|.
TGTGCCAGCAGCTTGGGAGGGTACGAGCAGTACTTC
CASSLGGYEQYF
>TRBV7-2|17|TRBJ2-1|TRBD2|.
TGTGCCAGCAGCTTAATCTATTTAGCGGGGGCCTACAATGAGCAGTTCTTC
CASSLIYLAGAYNEQFF
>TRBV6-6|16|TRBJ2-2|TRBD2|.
TGTGCCAGCAGTACGGGACTAGCGGGAGCCACCGGGGAGCTGTTTTTT
CASSTGLAGATGELFF
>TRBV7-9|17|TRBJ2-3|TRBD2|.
TGTGCCAGCAGCCCCCGCGGGCTAGCGGGAGATGCAGATACGCAGTATTTT
CASSPRGLAGDADTQYF
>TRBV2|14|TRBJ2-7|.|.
TGTGCCAGCTGGGACAACAAAATACTCTACGAGCAGTACTTC
CASWDNKILYEQYF
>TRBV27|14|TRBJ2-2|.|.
TGTGCCAGCAGTTTAGCGAGGGCCACCGGGGAGCTGTTTTTT
CASSLARATGELFF
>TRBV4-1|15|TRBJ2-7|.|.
TGCGCCAGCAGCCAAGAATTTCAGGGTGGCTACGAGCAGTACTTC
CASSQEFQGGYEQYF
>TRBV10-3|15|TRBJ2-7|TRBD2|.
TGTGCCATCAGTGGGGGGACTAGCGGGTGGTACGAGCAGTACTTC
CAISGGTSGWYEQYF